The present T cell receptor beta chain was sequenced within a study of memory CD4+ T cells and cytomegalovirus serostatus. Study as a whole: Healthy Belgian adult donors included roughly ten CMV-positive and around 25 CMV-negative people. Study conclusions and caveats: Median bootstrapped AUC for CMV status was around 0.96 originally, less than 0.93 US-trained.

V dropped 7 bases and J dropped 5 bases, with 14 bases sitting between them. CDR3 length: 14 residues. CDR1 is MNHNY, CDR2 SVGAGI, per germline (reference sequence). The table came from immunoSEQ multiplex PCR; TCRdb's copy has only in-frame clones and leaves some out. The sample shows 35,000 to 50,000 clones, less than 80% of them seen only once. Single viable CD3+CD4+CD8-CD45RO+ cells were sorted as the memory CD4+ T cells. CMV serostatus came from serum IgG against pp150, pp28, p38, p52. After thawing, CD4+ T cells were positively selected. This clone was observed once. Antigen: not known. This sequence originates from an adult in good health and CMV-seronegative. The rearrangement joins TRBV6-6 to TRBJ1-4; a possible D gene is TRBD1 (6 bases). Sequencing input: memory CD4+ T cells from blood. This CDR3 is CASTPGHFNEKLFF. Here the CDR3 DNA reads TGTGCCAGCACCCCGGGACATTTCAATGAAAAACTGTTTTTT.